These 18 T cell receptor beta chains were sequenced from one sample in a study of breast tumors, draining lymph nodes, adjacent tissues. MiXCR, run by TCRdb on the multiplex PCR reads, gives a single entry per CDR3 protein. This table has about 230,000 distinct CDR3 sequences, 32% appearing once. Axillary draining lymph nodes of breast cancer patients supplied the node samples. Material: axillary lymph node tissue. These receptors came from a female donor with breast cancer. Some clones in this sample may be carry-over from other donors' samples.

This clonotype was picked up one time. The chain joins TRBV7-2 to TRBJ1-2, with D unclear. Trimming removed 2 bases from V and 6 bases from J, with 10 bases in between. The CDR3 loop spans 13 amino acids. Per germline, CDR1 SGHTA and CDR2 FQGNSA. In DNA form, the CDR3 reads TGTGCCAGCAGCTTATGGGGTGAGGATGGCTACACCTTC. This codes for CASSLWGEDGYTF.

This clonotype has ten or more counts. The genes are TRBV7-2 and TRBJ2-5; perhaps TRBD2 as D (6 bases). This CDR3 region has 13 residues. Germline V gives CDR1 SGHTA, CDR2 FQGNSA. V gave up 5 bases and J gave up 5 bases, with 12 bases separating them. DNA for the CDR3: TGTGCCAGCAGCCAACTAGGAGGGGAGACCCAGTACTTC. It translates to CASSQLGGETQYF.

As concerns this clonotype: An end of the junction does not agree with germline; a read error may underlie this. J is TRBJ2-7 and V is TRBV7-9, with a possible D match to TRBD2 (6 bases). Germline V gene data show CDR1 as SEHNR and CDR2 as FQNEAQ (reference sequence). The CDR3 is 12 amino acids. The CDR3 protein is CVSSPDYYEHYF. The CDR3 DNA reads TGTGTCAGCAGTCCGGACTACTACGAGCACTACTTC.

Turning to this clonotype: This could be a read error, since a much larger clone is one nucleotide away. The chain links TRBV6-2 or TRBV6-3 to TRBJ2-7; no reliable D call. This CDR3 contains 10 residues. Trimming cost V 8 bases and J 7 bases, with 9 bases left between them. The germline V gene has CDR1 MNHEY and CDR2 SVGEGT. The CDR3 protein is CASANREQYF. CDR3 nucleotide sequence: TGTGCCAGCGCAAATAGGGAGCAGTACTTC.

Points on this clonotype: Just one base apart from a much larger clone, this may be a read error. The rearrangement joins TRBV4-1 to TRBJ2-1, with TRBD2 matching over 12 bases. This CDR3 has 17 residues. In germline, CDR1 is MGHRA, CDR2 YSYEKL. Here the CDR3 reads CASSLETSGSSYSEQFF. CDR3 DNA: TGCGCCAGCAGCCTCGAGACTAGCGGGAGTTCCTACAGTGAGCAGTTCTTC.

This clonotype was detected a few times. At one boundary the junction diverges from the germline segment, which might be a read error. The chain is built from TRBV5-1 and TRBJ1-5; 10 nucleotides agree with TRBD1. The CDR3 has 14 residues. CDR1 is SGHRS, CDR2 YFSETQ, per germline. CDR3 coding DNA: TGCGCCAGCAGCGTAGGACAGGGGGATCACCCCCAGCATTTT. It specifies CASSVGQGDHPQHF.

The rearrangement joins TRBV7-2 to TRBJ2-7; 13 nucleotides agree with TRBD2. The V segment lost 4 bases and the J segment 7 bases; nucleotides outside the gene matches: 7. Germline CDR1 SGHTA, CDR2 FQGNSA. The length of the CDR3 is 15 residues. CDR3 residues: CASSSGLAGSEEQYF. CDR3 nucleotides: TGTGCCAGCAGCTCGGGACTAGCGGGATCGGAAGAGCAGTACTTC.

This clonotype was observed a single time. At one boundary the junction diverges from the germline segment, which might be a read error. The rearrangement joins TRBV6-5 to TRBJ2-3, with 9 bases that match TRBD1. CDR1 is MNHEY and CDR2 is SVGAGI in the germline V gene. The CDR3 runs 15 residues. The CDR3 sequence: CASSFGTGNTDTQYF. DNA of the CDR3: TGCGCCAGCAGTTTCGGGACAGGGAACACAGATACGCAGTATTTT.

This clonotype was detected ten times or more. The chain has TRBV7-2 and TRBJ2-7; TRBD1 is a possible D gene (6 bases). The CDR3 length is 13 residues. With 5 bases removed from V and 3 bases from J, the gap between germline ends came to 11 bases. The germline V gene has CDR1 SGHTA and CDR2 FQGNSA. CDR3 coding DNA: TGTGCCAGCAGCCCCAGGACAGACTACGAGCAGTACTTC. It translates to CASSPRTDYEQYF.

This clonotype was observed at least ten times. The V gene is TRBV4-1, the J gene TRBJ2-1; 12 bases align to TRBD2. Trimming cost V 6 bases and J 5 bases; bases outside gene matches: 5. The CDR3 has 15 residues. The germline V gene has CDR1 MGHRA and CDR2 YSYEKL. The DNA of the CDR3 is TGCGCCAGCAGTCAGGGACTAGCGGGCAACAATGAGCAGTTCTTC. Amino acids: CASSQGLAGNNEQFF.

The chain combines TRBV7-7 with TRBJ2-1; 7 bases fit TRBD2. Germline trimming cut 7 bases from V and 14 bases from J; bases unmatched to any gene: 8. Per the germline V gene, CDR1 is SSHAT and CDR2 is FNYEAQ (reference sequence). The CDR3 is 11 amino acids. CDR3 in DNA: TGTGCCAGCACCGTTGGGAGGGGAGAGTTCTTC. This encodes CASTVGRGEFF.

In this sample, this clonotype turned up many times. The chain is built from TRBV6-5 and TRBJ2-1; tentative D call: TRBD2 (6 bases). The germline CDR1 and CDR2 sequences are MNHEY and SVGAGI. The V end was cut by 4 bases, the J end by 6 bases, with 16 bases between. The CDR3 loop spans 15 amino acids. The CDR3 sequence: CASSSRLEMSNEQFF. Written as DNA, the CDR3 is TGTGCCAGCAGTTCTCGACTAGAAATGAGCAATGAGCAGTTCTTC.

About this clonotype: This may be a read error, as it is one base from a much larger clone. The chain combines TRBV6-5 with TRBJ2-1; D is possibly TRBD2 (6 bases). Germline CDR1 reads MNHEY; CDR2 reads SVGAGI. Trimming stripped 9 bases from V and 2 bases from J, with 14 bases between. This CDR3 contains 14 residues. The CDR3 DNA reads TGTGCCAGTCCACCGGGAGTTGCCTACAATGAGCAGTTCTTC. Protein: CASPPGVAYNEQFF.

Points on this clonotype: A read error may explain this, as a much larger clone is one base away. Without the conserved terminal phenylalanine or tryptophan, this CDR3 likely stems from a read error. This chain's CDR3 is CASSRIAGKEYEQYL. The CDR3 DNA follows: TGCGCCAGCAGCAGAATAGCGGGAAAGGAATACGAGCAGTACCTC. The chain is built from TRBV5-1 and TRBJ2-7; 8 bases fit TRBD2. The CDR3 is 15 amino acids. After removal of 4 bases from V and 4 bases from J, the junction contained 10 bases not matched to a gene. Germline V lookup: CDR1 SGHRS, CDR2 YFSETQ.

This clonotype was seen only a few times. The chain combines TRBV28 with TRBJ2-2, with 7 bases matching TRBD2. V lost 7 bases and J lost 9; bases outside the gene matches: 17. CDR1 and CDR2 (germline): MDHEN, SYDVKM. CDR3 size: 16 residues. CDR3 region: CASTPLLREHLRELFF. The CDR3 nucleotides read TGTGCCAGCACCCCCCTTTTGCGGGAGCATCTTAGGGAGCTGTTTTTT. Filled out from reference TRBV28 and TRBJ2-2, the complete variable domain reads DVKVTQSSRYLVKRTGEKVFLECVQDMDHENMFWYRQDPGLGLRLIYFSYDVKMKEKGDIPEGYSVSREKKERFSLILESASTNQTSMYLCASTPLLREHLRELFFGEGSRLTVL.

V is TRBV15 and J is TRBJ2-1; 8 bases agree with TRBD2. V gave up 1 base and J gave up 6 bases; unmatched junction bases: 5. Germline V gives CDR1 LNHNV, CDR2 YYDKDF (reference sequence). This CDR3 region has 15 residues. CDR3 residues: CATSRGTTSGNEQFF. DNA of the CDR3: TGTGCCACCAGCAGAGGAACCACTAGCGGCAATGAGCAGTTCTTC.

This clonotype was seen repeatedly, ten times or more. The rearrangement links TRBV4-2 to TRBJ2-7; no clear D. CDR3 length: 15 residues. Trimming removed 3 bases from V and 4 bases from J, with 16 bases in between. The germline gives CDR1 LGHNA, CDR2 YNFKEQ. The CDR3 region is CASSQRQELSYEQYF. In DNA form, the CDR3 reads TGTGCCAGCAGCCAGCGGCAAGAACTCTCGTACGAGCAGTACTTC.

The CDR3 nucleotides read TGTGCCAGCAGTTTATGGACTAGCGGGAGGGCCGGCTACAATGAGCAGTTCTTC. The encoded protein is CASSLWTSGRAGYNEQFF. This chain links TRBV27 with TRBJ2-1; 15 bases align to TRBD2. The CDR3 is 18 amino acids. Losses at the gene ends were 1 base for V and 3 bases for J; bases not matched to a gene: 4. Germline V gene sequence: CDR1 MNHEY, CDR2 SMNVEV (reference sequence).